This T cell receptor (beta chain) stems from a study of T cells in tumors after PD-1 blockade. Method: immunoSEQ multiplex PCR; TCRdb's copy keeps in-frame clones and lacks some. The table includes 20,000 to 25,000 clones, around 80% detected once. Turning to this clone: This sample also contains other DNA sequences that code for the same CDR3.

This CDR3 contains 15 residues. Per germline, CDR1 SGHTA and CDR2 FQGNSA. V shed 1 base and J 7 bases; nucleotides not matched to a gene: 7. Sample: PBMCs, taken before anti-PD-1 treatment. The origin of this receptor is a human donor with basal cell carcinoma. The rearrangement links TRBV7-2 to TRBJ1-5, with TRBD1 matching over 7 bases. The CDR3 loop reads CASSLVEGAGQPQHF. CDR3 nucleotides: TGTGCCAGCAGCTTAGTGGAGGGGGCGGGGCAGCCCCAGCATTTT.